This T cell receptor beta chain was obtained from a study of T cells in Graves' hyperthyroidism and ophthalmopathy. General study findings and limits: The model identified upcoming ophthalmopathy a median approximately 6.4 months ahead of onset.

The investigators amplified TCR beta CDR3 regions from RNA transcripts. The primer set for the first-round RT-PCR of the TCR CDR3 was HTBI. TCRdb re-called the multiplex PCR reads through MiXCR, storing one row per CDR3 protein. The repertoire has just over 550,000 distinct CDR3 sequences, about 43% of them found once; the top ten carry roughly 8.2%. This CDR3 comprises 16 residues. Germline CDR1 reads SGHAT; CDR2 reads FQNNGV. This clonotype appeared once. Its antigen is not known. Relative to the germline gene, one junction end is altered; a read error may explain this. This clonotype was sampled from a woman in her late teens or twenties with Graves' hyperthyroidism. The sample taken for sequencing was peripheral blood or thyroid tissue (not recorded which). The V and J genes are TRBV11-2 and TRBJ2-5, with 15 bases aligning to TRBD2. For the CDR3, the DNA is TGTGCCAGCAGATTAGGACTAGCGGGAGGGCAAGAGACCCAGTACTTC. This sequence encodes CASRLGLAGGQETQYF.